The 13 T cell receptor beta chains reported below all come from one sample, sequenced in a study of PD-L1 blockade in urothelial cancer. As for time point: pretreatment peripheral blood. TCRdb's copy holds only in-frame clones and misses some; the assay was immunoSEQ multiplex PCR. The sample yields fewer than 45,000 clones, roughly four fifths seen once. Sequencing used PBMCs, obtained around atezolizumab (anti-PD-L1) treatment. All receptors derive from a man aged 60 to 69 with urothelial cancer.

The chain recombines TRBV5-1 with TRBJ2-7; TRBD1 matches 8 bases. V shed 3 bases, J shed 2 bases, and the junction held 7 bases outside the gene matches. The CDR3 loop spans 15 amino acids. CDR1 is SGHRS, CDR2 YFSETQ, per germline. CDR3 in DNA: TGCGCCAGCAGCTGGTCGACAGGGGAGGCCTACGAGCAGTACTTC. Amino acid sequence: CASSWSTGEAYEQYF.

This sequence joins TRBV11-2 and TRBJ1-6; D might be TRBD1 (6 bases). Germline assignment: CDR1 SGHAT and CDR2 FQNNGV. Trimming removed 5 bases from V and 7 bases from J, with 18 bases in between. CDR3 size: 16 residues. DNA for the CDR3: TGTGCCAGCAGCCCCCGGGGGGGGGCGGAGAATTCACCCCTCCACTTT. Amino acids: CASSPRGGAENSPLHF.

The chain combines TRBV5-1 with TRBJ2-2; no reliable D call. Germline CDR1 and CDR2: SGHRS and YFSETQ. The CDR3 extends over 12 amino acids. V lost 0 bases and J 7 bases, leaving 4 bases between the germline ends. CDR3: CASSLVYGELFF. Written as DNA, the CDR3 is TGCGCCAGCAGCTTGGTTTACGGGGAGCTGTTTTTT.

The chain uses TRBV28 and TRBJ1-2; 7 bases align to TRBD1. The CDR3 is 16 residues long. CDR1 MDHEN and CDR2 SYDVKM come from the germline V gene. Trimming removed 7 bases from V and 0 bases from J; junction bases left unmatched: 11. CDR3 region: CASTLIDREANYGYTF. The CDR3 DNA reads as TGTGCCAGCACCCTAATTGACAGGGAAGCTAACTATGGCTACACCTTC.

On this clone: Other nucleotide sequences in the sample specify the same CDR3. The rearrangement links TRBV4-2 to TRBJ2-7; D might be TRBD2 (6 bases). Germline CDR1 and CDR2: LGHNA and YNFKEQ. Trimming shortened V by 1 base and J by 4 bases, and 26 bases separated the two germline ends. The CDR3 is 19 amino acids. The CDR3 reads CASSQGPPSLRAGRYEQYF. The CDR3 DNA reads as TGTGCCAGCAGCCAAGGGCCCCCTTCCCTCCGGGCAGGGAGGTACGAGCAGTACTTC.

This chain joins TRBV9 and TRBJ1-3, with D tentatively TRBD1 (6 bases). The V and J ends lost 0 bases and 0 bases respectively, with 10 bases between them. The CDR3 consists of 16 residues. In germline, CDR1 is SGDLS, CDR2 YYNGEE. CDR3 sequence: CASSVGDIDSGNTIYF. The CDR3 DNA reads TGTGCCAGCAGCGTAGGGGACATAGACTCTGGAAACACCATATATTTT.

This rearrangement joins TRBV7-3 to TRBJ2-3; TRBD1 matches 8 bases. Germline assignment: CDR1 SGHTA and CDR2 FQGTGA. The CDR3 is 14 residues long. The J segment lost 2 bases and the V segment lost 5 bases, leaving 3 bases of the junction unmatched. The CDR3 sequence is CASSQTGATDTQYF. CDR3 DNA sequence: TGTGCCAGCAGCCAGACAGGGGCCACAGATACGCAGTATTTT.

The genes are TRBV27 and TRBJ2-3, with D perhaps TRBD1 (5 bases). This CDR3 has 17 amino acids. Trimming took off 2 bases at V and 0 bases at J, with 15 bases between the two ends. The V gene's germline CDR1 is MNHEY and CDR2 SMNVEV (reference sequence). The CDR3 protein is CASSLQGRLLSTDTQYF. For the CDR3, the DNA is TGTGCCAGCAGTTTACAGGGCCGCCTCCTTAGCACAGATACGCAGTATTTT.

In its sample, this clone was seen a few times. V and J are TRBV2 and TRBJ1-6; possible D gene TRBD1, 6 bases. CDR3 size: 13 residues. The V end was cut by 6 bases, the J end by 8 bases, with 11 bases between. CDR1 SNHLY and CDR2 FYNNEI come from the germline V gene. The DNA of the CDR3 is TGTGCCAGCAGACAGGGTGGGGATTCACCCCTCCACTTT. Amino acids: CASRQGGDSPLHF.

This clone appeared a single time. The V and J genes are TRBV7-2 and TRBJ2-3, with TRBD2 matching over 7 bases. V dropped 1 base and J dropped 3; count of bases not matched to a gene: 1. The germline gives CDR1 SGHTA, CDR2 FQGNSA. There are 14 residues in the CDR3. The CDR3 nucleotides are TGTGCCAGCAGCTTAGGGCGGGAGACAGATACGCAGTATTTT. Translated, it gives CASSLGRETDTQYF. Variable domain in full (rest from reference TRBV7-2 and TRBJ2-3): GAGVSQSPSNKVTEKGKDVELRCDPISGHTALYWYRQSLGQGLEFLIYFQGNSAPDKSGLPSDRFSAERTGGSVSTLTIQRTQQEDSAVYLCASSLGRETDTQYFGPGTRLTVL.

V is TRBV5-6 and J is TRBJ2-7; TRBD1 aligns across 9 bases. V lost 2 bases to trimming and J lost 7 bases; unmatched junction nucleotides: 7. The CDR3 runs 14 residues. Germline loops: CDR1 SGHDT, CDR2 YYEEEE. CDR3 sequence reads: CASSFGTGTQEQYF. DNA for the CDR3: TGTGCCAGCAGCTTTGGGACAGGGACCCAAGAGCAGTACTTC.

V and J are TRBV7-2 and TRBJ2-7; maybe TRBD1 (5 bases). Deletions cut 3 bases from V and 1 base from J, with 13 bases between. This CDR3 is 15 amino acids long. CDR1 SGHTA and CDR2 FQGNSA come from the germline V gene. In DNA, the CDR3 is TGTGCCAGCAGCTTGACAGCCCTATATTCCTACGAGCAGTACTTC. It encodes CASSLTALYSYEQYF.

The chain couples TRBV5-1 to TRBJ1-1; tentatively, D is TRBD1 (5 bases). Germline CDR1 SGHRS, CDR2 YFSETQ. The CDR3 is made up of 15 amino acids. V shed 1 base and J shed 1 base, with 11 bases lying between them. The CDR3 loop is CASSLSPGGNTEAFF. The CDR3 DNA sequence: TGCGCCAGCAGCTTGAGCCCCGGGGGGAACACTGAAGCTTTCTTT.